These T cell receptor beta chains were read from a single sample in a study of tumor-infiltrating lymphocytes in primary liver carcinoma. TCRdb reprocessed the multiplex PCR reads via MiXCR and lists one record per CDR3 protein. The table includes 300,000 to 400,000 distinct CDR3 sequences, 65% detected once. Sequencing used peripheral blood. These receptors all come from a man in his forties with primary liver carcinoma and hepatitis B virus infection. CDR3s include the opening cysteine and the closing phenylalanine or tryptophan. The order of the fields is V gene, J gene, D gene, clone size, CDR3 protein, CDR3 DNA. D genes are given only for firm matches. A row's size may be missing; if present it is once, few, many or a size class.

V gene: TRBV11-2
J gene: TRBJ2-2
D gene: TRBD1
clone size: once
CDR3 protein: CASSSRTGGVGNTRELFF
CDR3 DNA: TGTGCCAGCAGCTCCAGGACAGGGGGCGTAGGGAACACCAGGGAGCTGTTTTTT

V gene: TRBV12-3/TRBV12-4
J gene: TRBJ2-5
D gene: .
clone size: many
CDR3 protein: CASSFQGGGQETQYF
CDR3 DNA: TGTGCCAGCAGTTTTCAAGGAGGAGGGCAAGAGACCCAGTACTTC

V gene: TRBV11-2
J gene: TRBJ2-7
D gene: .
clone size: once
CDR3 protein: CASSALGQEYEQYF
CDR3 DNA: TGTGCCAGCAGCGCTCTGGGACAAGAGTACGAGCAGTACTTC

V gene: TRBV11-2
J gene: TRBJ2-7
D gene: .
clone size: .
CDR3 protein: CASSSEVGLAYEQYF
CDR3 DNA: TGTGCCAGCAGCTCAGAGGTTGGGCTGGCGTACGAGCAGTACTTC

V gene: TRBV5-6
J gene: TRBJ2-3
D gene: .
clone size: few
CDR3 protein: CASSFMQGSDTQYF
CDR3 DNA: TGTGCCAGCAGCTTCATGCAGGGGTCAGATACGCAGTATTTT

V gene: TRBV11-1
J gene: TRBJ1-1
D gene: TRBD1
clone size: .
CDR3 protein: CASTPAGGFTEAFF
CDR3 DNA: TGTGCCAGCACCCCGGCAGGGGGCTTCACTGAAGCTTTCTTC

V gene: TRBV4-3
J gene: TRBJ2-1
D gene: .
clone size: .
CDR3 protein: CASSQVLRGAVYNEQFF
CDR3 DNA: TGCGCCAGCAGCCAAGTTCTGAGGGGGGCCGTCTACAATGAACAGTTCTTC

V gene: TRBV25-1
J gene: TRBJ2-7
D gene: .
clone size: .
CDR3 protein: CVSSESYREARSSYEQYF
CDR3 DNA: TGTGTCAGCAGTGAATCCTACAGGGAGGCGAGGAGCTCCTACGAGCAGTACTTC

V gene: TRBV6-2/TRBV6-3
J gene: TRBJ2-5
D gene: .
clone size: .
CDR3 protein: CASRELAEGSQETQYF
CDR3 DNA: TGTGCCAGCAGGGAGTTAGCGGAAGGGTCCCAAGAGACCCAGTACTTC

V gene: TRBV29-1
J gene: TRBJ2-3
D gene: TRBD1
clone size: many
CDR3 protein: CSVEFTTGDTQYF
CDR3 DNA: TGCAGCGTTGAATTCACGACAGGGGATACGCAGTATTTT

V gene: TRBV4-1
J gene: TRBJ2-7
D gene: .
clone size: many
CDR3 protein: CASSLRTGNSYEQYF
CDR3 DNA: TGCGCCAGCAGCCTTAGGACGGGGAACTCCTACGAGCAGTACTTC

V gene: TRBV28
J gene: TRBJ2-1
D gene: .
clone size: once
CDR3 protein: CASSETSREQFF
CDR3 DNA: TGTGCCAGCAGCGAAACTAGCAGAGAGCAGTTCTTC

V gene: TRBV13
J gene: TRBJ1-2
D gene: TRBD1
clone size: .
CDR3 protein: CASSQGAGPDGYTF
CDR3 DNA: TGTGCCAGCAGTCAGGGGGCCGGTCCCGATGGCTACACCTTC

V gene: TRBV29-1
J gene: TRBJ2-3
D gene: TRBD2
clone size: many
CDR3 protein: CSVVGTSSTDTQYF
CDR3 DNA: TGCAGCGTTGTCGGGACTAGCAGCACAGATACGCAGTATTTT

V gene: TRBV24-1
J gene: TRBJ2-6
D gene: .
clone size: .
CDR3 protein: CTTSDYGTGANVLTF
CDR3 DNA: TGTACCACCAGTGATTACGGTACTGGGGCCAACGTCCTGACTTTC

V gene: TRBV10-3
J gene: TRBJ2-7
D gene: .
clone size: many
CDR3 protein: CAISVTSRQGKSSYEQYF
CDR3 DNA: TGTGCCATCAGTGTCACATCCCGGCAGGGTAAGAGCTCCTACGAGCAGTACTTC

V gene: TRBV11-2
J gene: TRBJ2-7
D gene: .
clone size: many
CDR3 protein: CASKEWAEAYEQYF
CDR3 DNA: TGTGCCAGCAAGGAATGGGCAGAAGCCTACGAGCAGTACTTC

V gene: TRBV24-1
J gene: TRBJ2-5
D gene: .
clone size: .
CDR3 protein: CATSDEPSFETQYF
CDR3 DNA: TGTGCCACCAGTGACGAACCAAGCTTTGAGACCCAGTACTTC

V gene: TRBV10-3
J gene: TRBJ2-1
D gene: TRBD2
clone size: many
CDR3 protein: CAISPSGSNEQFF
CDR3 DNA: TGTGCCATCAGTCCCAGCGGGAGCAATGAGCAGTTCTTC

V gene: TRBV7-9
J gene: TRBJ1-5
D gene: .
clone size: .
CDR3 protein: CASSFGNSNQPQHF
CDR3 DNA: TGTGCCAGCAGCTTTGGCAACAGCAATCAGCCCCAGCATTTT

V gene: TRBV6-2/TRBV6-3
J gene: TRBJ2-2
D gene: .
clone size: .
CDR3 protein: CASSYLFTRRNTGELFF
CDR3 DNA: TGTGCCAGCAGTTACCTCTTTACTAGACGGAACACCGGGGAGCTGTTTTTT

V gene: TRBV11-2
J gene: TRBJ2-7
D gene: .
clone size: .
CDR3 protein: CASNSMGPYEQYF
CDR3 DNA: TGTGCCAGCAATTCGATGGGGCCCTACGAGCAGTACTTC

V gene: TRBV21-1
J gene: TRBJ2-7
D gene: .
clone size: .
CDR3 protein: CASSKQRGIHSYEQYF
CDR3 DNA: TGTGCCAGCAGCAAACAAAGGGGCATCCACTCCTACGAGCAGTACTTC

V gene: TRBV6-1
J gene: TRBJ2-7
D gene: .
clone size: many
CDR3 protein: CASSESARTSWEYF
CDR3 DNA: TGTGCCAGCAGTGAATCTGCTAGGACCTCGTGGGAGTACTTC

V gene: TRBV11-2
J gene: TRBJ2-5
D gene: .
clone size: many
CDR3 protein: CASSLGGWGETQYF
CDR3 DNA: TGTGCCAGCAGCTTAGGGGGGTGGGGGGAGACCCAGTACTTC

V gene: TRBV11-2
J gene: TRBJ2-5
D gene: .
clone size: .
CDR3 protein: CTSSFGPEKETPYF
CDR3 DNA: TGTACCAGCAGCTTTGGTCCGGAGAAAGAGACCCCGTACTTC

V gene: TRBV5-1
J gene: TRBJ2-1
D gene: TRBD2
clone size: few
CDR3 protein: CASSHRLANVSYNEQFF
CDR3 DNA: TGCGCCAGCAGCCATAGACTAGCGAATGTCTCCTACAATGAGCAGTTCTTC

V gene: TRBV5-6
J gene: TRBJ2-7
D gene: TRBD2
clone size: .
CDR3 protein: CASSWGLAGGTPYEQYF
CDR3 DNA: TGTGCCAGCAGCTGGGGACTAGCGGGAGGGACCCCCTACGAGCAGTACTTC

V gene: TRBV11-2
J gene: TRBJ2-7
D gene: TRBD2
clone size: .
CDR3 protein: CASSQLAWPSHEQYF
CDR3 DNA: TGTGCCAGCAGCCAACTAGCGTGGCCGTCCCACGAGCAGTACTTC

V gene: TRBV11-2
J gene: TRBJ2-7
D gene: TRBD2
clone size: .
CDR3 protein: CASTGGFSYGQYF
CDR3 DNA: TGTGCCAGCACGGGGGGGTTCTCCTACGGGCAGTATTTC

V gene: TRBV28
J gene: TRBJ2-2
D gene: .
clone size: .
CDR3 protein: CACSFGGSLDTGELFF
CDR3 DNA: TGTGCCTGCAGTTTTGGTGGGAGCCTAGACACTGGGGAGCTGTTTTTT

V gene: TRBV6-6
J gene: TRBJ1-1
D gene: TRBD1
clone size: .
CDR3 protein: CASSDRGHKTEAFF
CDR3 DNA: TGTGCCAGCAGTGACAGGGGGCATAAGACTGAAGCCTTCTTT

V gene: TRBV6-5
J gene: TRBJ2-1
D gene: .
clone size: many
CDR3 protein: CASSSGTHSYNEQFF
CDR3 DNA: TGTGCCAGCAGTTCGGGGACTCACTCCTACAATGAGCAGTTCTTC

V gene: TRBV5-5
J gene: TRBJ2-1
D gene: .
clone size: .
CDR3 protein: CASSLAWGVGYNEQLF
CDR3 DNA: TGTGCCAGCAGCTTGGCCTGGGGGGTGGGGTACAATGAGCAGCTCTTC

V gene: TRBV18
J gene: TRBJ1-1
D gene: .
clone size: .
CDR3 protein: CANSLGLNTEAFF
CDR3 DNA: TGTGCCAACTCACTGGGTCTTAACACTGAAGCTTTCTTT

V gene: TRBV5-1
J gene: TRBJ2-1
D gene: .
clone size: once
CDR3 protein: CASSNTGPNYNEQFF
CDR3 DNA: TGCGCCAGCAGCAACACCGGACCAAACTACAATGAGCAGTTCTTC

V gene: TRBV6-5
J gene: TRBJ1-2
D gene: .
clone size: many
CDR3 protein: CASSYSPVHHYTF
CDR3 DNA: TGTGCCAGCAGTTACTCTCCGGTCCACCACTACACCTTC

V gene: TRBV11-1
J gene: TRBJ2-1
D gene: .
clone size: .
CDR3 protein: CASSLVLAINEQFF
CDR3 DNA: TGTGCCAGCAGCTTAGTACTAGCTATTAATGAGCAGTTCTTC

V gene: TRBV30
J gene: TRBJ2-3
D gene: .
clone size: many
CDR3 protein: CAWSVGIRLDTQYF
CDR3 DNA: TGTGCCTGGAGTGTAGGGATTAGATTGGATACGCAGTATTTT

V gene: TRBV6-6
J gene: TRBJ1-1
D gene: .
clone size: few
CDR3 protein: CASSYLGMNTEAFF
CDR3 DNA: TGTGCCAGCAGTTACTTGGGAATGAACACTGAAGCTTTCTTT

V gene: TRBV11-2
J gene: TRBJ2-5
D gene: TRBD2
clone size: .
CDR3 protein: CVSSRTPGGGKETQYF
CDR3 DNA: TGTGTTAGCAGCCGAACTCCTGGCGGGGGGAAAGAGACCCAGTACTTC

V gene: TRBV5-1
J gene: TRBJ2-6
D gene: .
clone size: once
CDR3 protein: CASSLAATSSGANVLTF
CDR3 DNA: TGCGCCAGCAGCTTGGCCGCAACCAGCTCTGGGGCCAACGTCCTGACTTTC

V gene: TRBV6-6
J gene: TRBJ2-5
D gene: .
clone size: many
CDR3 protein: CASRGLQETQYF
CDR3 DNA: TGTGCCAGCAGAGGGCTCCAAGAGACCCAGTACTTC

V gene: TRBV6-6
J gene: TRBJ2-3
D gene: .
clone size: .
CDR3 protein: CTAGEQDTQYF
CDR3 DNA: TGTACCGCCGGGGAGCAAGATACGCAGTATTTT

V gene: TRBV11-2
J gene: TRBJ2-1
D gene: .
clone size: .
CDR3 protein: CDSSKSRNEQFF
CDR3 DNA: TGTGACAGTAGCAAGTCTCGTAATGAGCAGTTCTTC

V gene: TRBV5-6
J gene: TRBJ2-7
D gene: .
clone size: .
CDR3 protein: CASSSTGFDYEQYF
CDR3 DNA: TGTGCCAGCAGCTCCACAGGGTTCGACTACGAGCAGTACTTC

V gene: TRBV6-1
J gene: TRBJ1-2
D gene: .
clone size: many
CDR3 protein: CASSEDGGTGYGYTF
CDR3 DNA: TGTGCCAGCAGTGAAGATGGGGGAACGGGCTATGGCTACACCTTC